This T cell receptor (beta chain) was recorded in a study of blood T cell repertoires in COVID-19. About the research overall: T cells, B-cell-depleted T cells, or PBMCs provided the cDNA or gDNA that served as material.

Some clones are missing from TCRdb's copy, which holds only in-frame ones; the method was immunoSEQ multiplex PCR. Here the sample spans some 200,000 clones, 70% to 90% being singletons. The CDR3 contains 13 residues. J was trimmed by 6 bases and V by 6 bases; bases with no gene match: 3. Germline loops: CDR1 KGHSH, CDR2 LQKENI. This clone has only one observation. Additional DNA sequences in this sample encode the identical CDR3. The sample taken for sequencing was peripheral blood. The genes are TRBV18 and TRBJ1-5; the match to TRBD1 covers 9 bases. This receptor was obtained from a woman between 70 and 85 years old with acute or convalescent COVID-19. The CDR3 spells CASSPDRGQPQHF. The DNA for the CDR3 is TGTGCCAGCTCGCCGGACAGGGGTCAGCCCCAGCATTTT.